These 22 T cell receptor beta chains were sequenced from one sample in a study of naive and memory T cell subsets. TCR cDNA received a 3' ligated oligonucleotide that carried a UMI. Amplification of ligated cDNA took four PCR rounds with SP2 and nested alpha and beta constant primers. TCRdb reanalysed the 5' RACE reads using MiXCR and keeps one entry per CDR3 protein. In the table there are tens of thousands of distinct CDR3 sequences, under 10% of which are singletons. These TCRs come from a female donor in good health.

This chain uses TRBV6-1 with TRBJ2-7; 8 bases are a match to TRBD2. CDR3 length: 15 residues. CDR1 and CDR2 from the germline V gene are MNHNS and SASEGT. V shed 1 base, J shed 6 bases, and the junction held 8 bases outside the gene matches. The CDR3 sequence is CASSEEGAGVAEQYF. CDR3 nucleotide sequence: TGTGCCAGCAGTGAAGAAGGAGCGGGAGTCGCCGAGCAGTACTTC.

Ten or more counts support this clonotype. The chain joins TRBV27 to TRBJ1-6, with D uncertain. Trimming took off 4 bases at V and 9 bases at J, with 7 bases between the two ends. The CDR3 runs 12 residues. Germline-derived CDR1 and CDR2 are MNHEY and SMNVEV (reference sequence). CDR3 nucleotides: TGTGCCAGCAGTTCAGACTTTTCACCCCTCCACTTT. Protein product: CASSSDFSPLHF.

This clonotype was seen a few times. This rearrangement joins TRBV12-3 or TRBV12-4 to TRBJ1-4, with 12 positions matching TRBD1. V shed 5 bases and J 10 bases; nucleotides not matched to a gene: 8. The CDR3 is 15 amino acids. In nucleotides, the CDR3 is TGTGCCAGCAGTCCAACCGGGACAGGGGGCGGAAAACTGTTTTTT. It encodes CASSPTGTGGGKLFF.

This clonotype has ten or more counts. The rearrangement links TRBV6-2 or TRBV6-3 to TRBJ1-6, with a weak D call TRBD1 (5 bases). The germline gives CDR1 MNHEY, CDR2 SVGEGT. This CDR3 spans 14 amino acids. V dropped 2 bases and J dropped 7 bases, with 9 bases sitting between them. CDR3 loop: CASSYAQENSPLHF. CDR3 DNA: TGTGCCAGCAGTTACGCACAGGAGAATTCACCCCTCCACTTT.

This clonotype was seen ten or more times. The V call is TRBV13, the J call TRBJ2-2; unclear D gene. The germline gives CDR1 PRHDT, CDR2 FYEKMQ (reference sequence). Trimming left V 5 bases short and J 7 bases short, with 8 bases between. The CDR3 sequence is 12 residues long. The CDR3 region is CASSGRVGELFF. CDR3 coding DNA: TGTGCCAGCAGCGGAAGAGTCGGGGAGCTGTTTTTT.

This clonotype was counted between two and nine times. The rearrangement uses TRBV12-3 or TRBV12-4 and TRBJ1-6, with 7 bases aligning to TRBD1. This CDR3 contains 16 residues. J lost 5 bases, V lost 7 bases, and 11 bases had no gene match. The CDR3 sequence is CASTLEGAFHNSPLHF. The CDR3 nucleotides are TGTGCCAGCACCCTGGAGGGGGCGTTCCATAATTCACCCCTCCACTTT.

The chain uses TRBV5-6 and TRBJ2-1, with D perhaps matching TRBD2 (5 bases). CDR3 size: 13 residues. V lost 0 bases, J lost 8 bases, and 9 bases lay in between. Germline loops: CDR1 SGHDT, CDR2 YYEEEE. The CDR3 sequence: CASSLAEVHEQFF. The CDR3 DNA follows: TGTGCCAGCAGCTTGGCGGAGGTCCATGAGCAGTTCTTC.

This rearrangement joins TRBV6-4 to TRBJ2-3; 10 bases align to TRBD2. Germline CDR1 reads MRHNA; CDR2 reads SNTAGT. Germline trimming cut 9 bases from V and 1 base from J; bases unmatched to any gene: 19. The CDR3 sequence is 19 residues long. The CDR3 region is CARDRLAGEWMSCTDTQYF. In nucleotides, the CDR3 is TGTGCCAGGGATCGGCTAGCGGGGGAGTGGATGTCTTGCACAGATACGCAGTATTTT.

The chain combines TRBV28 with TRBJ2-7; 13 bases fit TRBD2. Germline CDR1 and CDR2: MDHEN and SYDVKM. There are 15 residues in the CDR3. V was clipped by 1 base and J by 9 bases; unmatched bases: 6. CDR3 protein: CASSLSLGLAGLQYF. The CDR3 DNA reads TGTGCCAGCAGTTTATCCCTGGGACTAGCGGGACTGCAGTACTTC.

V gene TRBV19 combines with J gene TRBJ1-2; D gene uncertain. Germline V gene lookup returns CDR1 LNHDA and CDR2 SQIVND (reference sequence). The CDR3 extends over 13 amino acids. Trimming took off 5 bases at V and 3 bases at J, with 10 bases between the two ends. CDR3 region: CASSAGLDYGYTF. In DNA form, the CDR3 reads TGTGCCAGTAGTGCAGGCCTGGACTATGGCTACACCTTC.

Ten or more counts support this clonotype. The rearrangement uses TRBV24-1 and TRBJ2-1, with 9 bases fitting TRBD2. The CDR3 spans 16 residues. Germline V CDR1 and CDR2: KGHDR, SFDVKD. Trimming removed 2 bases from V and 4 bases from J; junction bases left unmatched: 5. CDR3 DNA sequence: TGTGCCACCAGTGATTGGGGGCGGGAGGGATACAATGAGCAGTTCTTC. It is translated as CATSDWGREGYNEQFF.

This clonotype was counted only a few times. CDR3 protein: CASSYSGTASNQPQHF. DNA for the CDR3: TGTGCCAGCAGTTACTCCGGGACAGCTAGCAATCAGCCCCAGCATTTT. V usage is TRBV6-6 and J usage is TRBJ1-5; 7 nucleotides agree with TRBD1. Germline V lookup: CDR1 MNHNY, CDR2 SVGAGI (reference sequence). Trimming cost V 0 bases and J 0 bases; bases outside gene matches: 2. The CDR3 consists of 16 residues.

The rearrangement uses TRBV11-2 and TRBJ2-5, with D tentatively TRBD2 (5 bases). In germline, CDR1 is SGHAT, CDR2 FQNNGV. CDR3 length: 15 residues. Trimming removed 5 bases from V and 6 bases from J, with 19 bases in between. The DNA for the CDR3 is TGTGCCAGCAGCCCGGAGGTCATCCCCCCAAAGACCCAGTACTTC. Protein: CASSPEVIPPKTQYF.

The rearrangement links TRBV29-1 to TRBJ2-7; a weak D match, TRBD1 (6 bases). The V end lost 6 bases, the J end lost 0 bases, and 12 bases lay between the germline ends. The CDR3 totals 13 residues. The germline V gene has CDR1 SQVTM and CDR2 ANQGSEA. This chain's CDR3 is CSVVDRPSYEQYF. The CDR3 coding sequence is TGCAGCGTCGTTGACAGGCCCTCCTACGAGCAGTACTTC.

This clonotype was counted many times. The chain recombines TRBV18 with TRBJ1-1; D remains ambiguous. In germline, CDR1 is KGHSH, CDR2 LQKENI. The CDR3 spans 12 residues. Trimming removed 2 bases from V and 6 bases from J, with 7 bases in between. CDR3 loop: CASSPTASEAFF. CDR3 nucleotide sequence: TGTGCCAGCTCACCAACGGCTTCTGAAGCTTTCTTT.

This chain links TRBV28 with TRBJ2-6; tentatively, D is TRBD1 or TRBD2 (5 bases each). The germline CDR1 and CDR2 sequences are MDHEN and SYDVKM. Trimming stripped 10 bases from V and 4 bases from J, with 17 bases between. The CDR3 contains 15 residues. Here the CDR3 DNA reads TGTGCCACCTCGCCGGGACCTTCGGGGGCCAACGTCCTGACTTTC. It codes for CATSPGPSGANVLTF.

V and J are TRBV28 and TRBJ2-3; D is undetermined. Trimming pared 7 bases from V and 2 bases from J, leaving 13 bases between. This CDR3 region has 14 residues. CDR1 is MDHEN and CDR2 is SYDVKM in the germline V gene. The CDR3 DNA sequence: TGTGCCAGCAACTCCGGGCCGTACACAGATACGCAGTATTTT. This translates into CASNSGPYTDTQYF.

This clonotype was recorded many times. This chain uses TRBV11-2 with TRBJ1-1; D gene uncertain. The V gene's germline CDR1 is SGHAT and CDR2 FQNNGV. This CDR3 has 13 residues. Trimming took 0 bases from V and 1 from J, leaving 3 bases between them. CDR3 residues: CASSLDRNTEAFF. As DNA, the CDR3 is TGTGCCAGCAGCTTAGACCGGAACACTGAAGCTTTCTTT.

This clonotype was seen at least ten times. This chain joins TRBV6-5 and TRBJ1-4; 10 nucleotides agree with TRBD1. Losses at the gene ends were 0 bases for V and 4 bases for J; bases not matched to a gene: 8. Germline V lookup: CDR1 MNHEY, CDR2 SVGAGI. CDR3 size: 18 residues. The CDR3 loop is CASSYSTGQGGVNEKLFF. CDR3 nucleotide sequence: TGTGCCAGCAGTTACTCGACAGGACAGGGGGGCGTTAATGAAAAACTGTTTTTT.

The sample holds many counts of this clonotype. The CDR3 sequence: CASSHPWASLGTGWNEQYF. The CDR3 nucleotides are TGTGCCAGCAGCCACCCCTGGGCATCTTTAGGGACAGGGTGGAACGAGCAGTACTTC. The chain has TRBV3-1 and TRBJ2-7, with 9 positions matching TRBD1. The junction had 20 bases not matched to a gene; V was cut back by 3 bases and J by 5 bases. The germline CDR1 and CDR2 sequences are LGHDT and YNNKEL (reference sequence). The CDR3 extends over 19 amino acids.

The CDR3 nucleotides read TGTGCCAGCAGCGCGGACAGGGGGATTTTTAAAGAGCAGTACTTC. Protein product: CASSADRGIFKEQYF. The chain couples TRBV7-9 to TRBJ2-7, with 10 bases fitting TRBD1. Germline V gene lookup returns CDR1 SEHNR and CDR2 FQNEAQ (reference sequence). With V trimmed by 5 bases and J by 7 bases, 11 bases remained unmatched. The CDR3 is 15 amino acids.

The CDR3 loop reads CASSPSGTSGRTDTQYF. In nucleotides, the CDR3 is TGTGCCAGCTCACCCTCCGGGACTAGCGGGAGAACAGATACGCAGTATTTT. The gene calls are TRBV18 and TRBJ2-3; 14 positions agree with TRBD2. The junction had 5 bases not matched to a gene; V was cut back by 3 bases and J by 3 bases. Germline V gene lookup returns CDR1 KGHSH and CDR2 LQKENI. This CDR3 has 17 residues.